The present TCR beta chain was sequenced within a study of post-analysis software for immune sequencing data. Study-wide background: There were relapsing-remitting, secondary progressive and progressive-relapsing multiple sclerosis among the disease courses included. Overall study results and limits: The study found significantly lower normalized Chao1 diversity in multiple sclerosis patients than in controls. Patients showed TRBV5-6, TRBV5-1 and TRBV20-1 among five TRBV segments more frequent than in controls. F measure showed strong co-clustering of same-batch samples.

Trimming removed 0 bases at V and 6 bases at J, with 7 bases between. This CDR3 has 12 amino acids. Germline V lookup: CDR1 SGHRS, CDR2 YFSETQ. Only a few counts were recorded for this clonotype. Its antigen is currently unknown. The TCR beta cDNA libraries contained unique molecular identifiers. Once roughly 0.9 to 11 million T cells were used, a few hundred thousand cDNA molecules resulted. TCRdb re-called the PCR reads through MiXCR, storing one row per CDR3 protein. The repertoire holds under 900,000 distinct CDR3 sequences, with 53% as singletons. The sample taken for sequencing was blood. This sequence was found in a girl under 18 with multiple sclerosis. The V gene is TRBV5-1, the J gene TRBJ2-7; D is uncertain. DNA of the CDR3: TGCGCCAGCAGCTTGGTTCCAGCCGAGCAGTACTTC. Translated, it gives CASSLVPAEQYF.